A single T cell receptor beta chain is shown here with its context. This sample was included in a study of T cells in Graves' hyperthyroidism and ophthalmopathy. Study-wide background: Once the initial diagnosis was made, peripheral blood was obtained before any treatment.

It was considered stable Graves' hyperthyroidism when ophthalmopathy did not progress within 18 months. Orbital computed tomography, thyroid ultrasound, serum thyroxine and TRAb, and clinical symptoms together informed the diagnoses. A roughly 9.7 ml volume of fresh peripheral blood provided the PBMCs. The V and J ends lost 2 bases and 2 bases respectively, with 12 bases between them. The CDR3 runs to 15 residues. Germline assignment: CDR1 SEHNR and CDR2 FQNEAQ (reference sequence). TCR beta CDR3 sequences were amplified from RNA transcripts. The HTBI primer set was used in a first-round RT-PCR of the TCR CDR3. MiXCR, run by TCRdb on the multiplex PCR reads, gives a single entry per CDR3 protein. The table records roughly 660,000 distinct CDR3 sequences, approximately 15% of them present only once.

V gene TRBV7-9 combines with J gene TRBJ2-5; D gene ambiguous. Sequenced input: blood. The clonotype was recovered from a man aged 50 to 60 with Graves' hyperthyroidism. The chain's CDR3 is CASSLTEWVQETQYF. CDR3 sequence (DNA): TGTGCCAGCAGCTTAACGGAGTGGGTTCAAGAGACCCAGTACTTC.